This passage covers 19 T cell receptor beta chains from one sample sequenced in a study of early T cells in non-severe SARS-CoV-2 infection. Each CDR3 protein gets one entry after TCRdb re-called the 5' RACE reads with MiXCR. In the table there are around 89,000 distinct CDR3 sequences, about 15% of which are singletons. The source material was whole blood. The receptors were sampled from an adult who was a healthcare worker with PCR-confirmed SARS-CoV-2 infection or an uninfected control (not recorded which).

In nucleotides, the CDR3 is TGCAGTGCTAGCAGGACTGCGAACACCGGGGAGCTGTTTTTT. It translates to CSASRTANTGELFF. The J gene is TRBJ2-2, the V gene TRBV20-1; D possibly corresponds to TRBD2 (5 bases). Germline V gene sequence: CDR1 DFQATT, CDR2 SNEGSKA (reference sequence). The CDR3 spans 14 residues. V was pared by 3 bases and J by 0 bases, with 8 bases between.

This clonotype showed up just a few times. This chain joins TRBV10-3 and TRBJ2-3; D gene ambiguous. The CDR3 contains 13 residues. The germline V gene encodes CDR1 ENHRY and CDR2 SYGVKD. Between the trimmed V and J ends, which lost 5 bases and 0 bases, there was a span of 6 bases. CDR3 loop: CAISKGSTDTQYF. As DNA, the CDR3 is TGTGCCATCAGTAAGGGAAGCACAGATACGCAGTATTTT.

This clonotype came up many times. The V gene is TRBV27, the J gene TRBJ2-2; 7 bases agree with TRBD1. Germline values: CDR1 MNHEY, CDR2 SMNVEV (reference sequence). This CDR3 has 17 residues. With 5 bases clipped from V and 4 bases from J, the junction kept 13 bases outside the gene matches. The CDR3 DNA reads TGTGCCAGCAGTCCTCTACGACAGGGCCTCACCACCGGGGAGCTGTTTTTT. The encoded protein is CASSPLRQGLTTGELFF.

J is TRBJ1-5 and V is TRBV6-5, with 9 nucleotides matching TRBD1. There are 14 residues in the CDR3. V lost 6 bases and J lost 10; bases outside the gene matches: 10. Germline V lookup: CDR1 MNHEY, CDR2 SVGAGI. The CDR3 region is CASSSDRGSPPQHF. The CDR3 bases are TGTGCCAGCAGCTCCGACAGGGGGTCGCCACCCCAGCATTTT.

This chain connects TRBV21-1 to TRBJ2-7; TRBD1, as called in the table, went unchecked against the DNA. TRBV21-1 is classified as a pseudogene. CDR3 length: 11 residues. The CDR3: CASSPRPGKYV. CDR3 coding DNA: TGTGCCAGCAGCCCGCGACCAGGGAAGTACGTC.

This CDR3 is CASRGGNWANGNTIYF. The CDR3, as DNA: TGTGCCAGCAGAGGAGGCAACTGGGCCAATGGAAACACCATATATTTT. The gene calls are TRBV12-3 or TRBV12-4 and TRBJ1-3; no clear D gene. Trimming shortened V by 6 bases and J by 3 bases, and 18 bases separated the two germline ends. This CDR3 contains 16 residues.

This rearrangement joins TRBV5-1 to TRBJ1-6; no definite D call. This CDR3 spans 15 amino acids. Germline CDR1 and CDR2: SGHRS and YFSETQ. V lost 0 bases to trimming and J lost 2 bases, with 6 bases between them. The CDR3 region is CASSLAQTYNSPLHF. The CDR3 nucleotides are TGCGCCAGCAGCTTGGCCCAGACCTATAATTCACCCCTCCACTTT.

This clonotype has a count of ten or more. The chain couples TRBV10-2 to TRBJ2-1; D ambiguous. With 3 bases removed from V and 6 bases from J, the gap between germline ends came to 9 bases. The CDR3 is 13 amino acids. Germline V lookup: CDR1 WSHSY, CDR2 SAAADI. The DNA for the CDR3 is TGCGCCAGCAGTGATCCCAGACTCAATGAGCAGTTCTTC. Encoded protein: CASSDPRLNEQFF.

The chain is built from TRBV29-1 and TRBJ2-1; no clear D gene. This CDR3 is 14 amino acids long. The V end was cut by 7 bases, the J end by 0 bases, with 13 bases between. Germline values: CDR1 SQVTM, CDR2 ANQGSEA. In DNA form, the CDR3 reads TGCAGCGGGGTAATAAGGAGCTCCTACAATGAGCAGTTCTTC. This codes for CSGVIRSSYNEQFF.

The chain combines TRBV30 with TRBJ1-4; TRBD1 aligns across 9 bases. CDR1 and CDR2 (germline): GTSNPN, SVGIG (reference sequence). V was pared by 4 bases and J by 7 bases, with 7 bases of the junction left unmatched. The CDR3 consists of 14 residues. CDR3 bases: TGTGCCTGGACCACACAGGGGGCTGGTGAAAAACTGTTTTTT. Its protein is CAWTTQGAGEKLFF.

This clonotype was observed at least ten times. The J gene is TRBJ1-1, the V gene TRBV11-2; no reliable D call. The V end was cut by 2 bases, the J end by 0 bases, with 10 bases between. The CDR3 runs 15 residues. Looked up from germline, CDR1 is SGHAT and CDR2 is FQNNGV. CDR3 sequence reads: CASSLRAEMNTEAFF. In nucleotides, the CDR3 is TGTGCCAGCAGCTTAAGGGCAGAAATGAACACTGAAGCTTTCTTT.

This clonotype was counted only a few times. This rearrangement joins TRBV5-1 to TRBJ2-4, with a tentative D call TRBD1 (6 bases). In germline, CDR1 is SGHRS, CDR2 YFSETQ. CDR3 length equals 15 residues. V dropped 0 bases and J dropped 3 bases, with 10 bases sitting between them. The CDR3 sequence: CASSLEGGDKNIQYF. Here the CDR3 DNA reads TGCGCCAGCAGCTTGGAAGGGGGTGACAAAAACATTCAGTACTTC.

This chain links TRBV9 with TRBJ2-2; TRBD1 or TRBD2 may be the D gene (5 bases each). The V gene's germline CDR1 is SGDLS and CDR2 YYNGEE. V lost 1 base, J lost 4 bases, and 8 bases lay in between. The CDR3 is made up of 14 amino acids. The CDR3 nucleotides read TGTGCCAGCAGCGTATCTGGGGGCACCGGGGAGCTGTTTTTT. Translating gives CASSVSGGTGELFF. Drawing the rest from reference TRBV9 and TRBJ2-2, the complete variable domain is DSGVTQTPKHLITATGQRVTLRCSPRSGDLSVYWYQQSLDQGLQFLIQYYNGEERAKGNILERFSAQQFPDLHSELNLSSLELGDSALYFCASSVSGGTGELFFGEGSRLTVL.

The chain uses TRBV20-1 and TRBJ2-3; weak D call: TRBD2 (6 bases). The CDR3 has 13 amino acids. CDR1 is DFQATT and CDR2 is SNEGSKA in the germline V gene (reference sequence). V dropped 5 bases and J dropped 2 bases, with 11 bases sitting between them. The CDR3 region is CSAVGGLTDTQYF. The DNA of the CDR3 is TGCAGTGCTGTGGGGGGACTCACAGATACGCAGTATTTT.

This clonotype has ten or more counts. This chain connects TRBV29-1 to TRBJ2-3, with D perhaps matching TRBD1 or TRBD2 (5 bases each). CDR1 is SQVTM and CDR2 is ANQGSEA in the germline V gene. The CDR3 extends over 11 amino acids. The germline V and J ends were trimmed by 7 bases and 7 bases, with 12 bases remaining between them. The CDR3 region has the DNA TGCAGCGCGGGGCCTTTAAATACGCAGTATTTT. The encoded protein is CSAGPLNTQYF.

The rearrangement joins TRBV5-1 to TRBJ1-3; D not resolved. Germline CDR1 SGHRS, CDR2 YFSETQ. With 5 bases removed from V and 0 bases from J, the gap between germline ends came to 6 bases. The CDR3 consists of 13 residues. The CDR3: CASRPDSGNTIYF. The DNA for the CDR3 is TGCGCCAGCAGACCTGACTCTGGAAACACCATATATTTT. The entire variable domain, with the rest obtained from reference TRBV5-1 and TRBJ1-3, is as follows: KAGVTQTPRYLIKTRGQQVTLSCSPISGHRSVSWYQQTPGQGLQFLFEYFSETQRNKGNFPGRFSGRQFSNSRSEMNVSTLELGDSALYLCASRPDSGNTIYFGEGSWLTVV.

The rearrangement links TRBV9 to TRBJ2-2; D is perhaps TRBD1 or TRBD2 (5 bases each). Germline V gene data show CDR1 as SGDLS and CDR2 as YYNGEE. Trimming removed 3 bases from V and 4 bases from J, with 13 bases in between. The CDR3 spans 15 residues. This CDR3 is CASSERGVSTGELFF. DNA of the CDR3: TGTGCCAGCAGCGAGAGGGGAGTAAGCACCGGGGAGCTGTTTTTT.

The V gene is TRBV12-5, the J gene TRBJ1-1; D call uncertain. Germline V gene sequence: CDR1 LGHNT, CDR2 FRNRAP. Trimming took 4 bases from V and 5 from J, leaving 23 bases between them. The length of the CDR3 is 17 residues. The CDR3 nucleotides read TGTGCTAGTGGTTCCCTCCTCCCGGACGGGGAATTTACTGAAGCTTTCTTT. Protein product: CASGSLLPDGEFTEAFF. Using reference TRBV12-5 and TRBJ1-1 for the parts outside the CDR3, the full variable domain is DARVTQTPRHKVTEMGQEVTMRCQPILGHNTVFWYRQTMMQGLELLAYFRNRAPLDDSGMPKDRFSAEMPDATLATLKIQPSEPRDSAVYFCASGSLLPDGEFTEAFFGQGTRLTVV.

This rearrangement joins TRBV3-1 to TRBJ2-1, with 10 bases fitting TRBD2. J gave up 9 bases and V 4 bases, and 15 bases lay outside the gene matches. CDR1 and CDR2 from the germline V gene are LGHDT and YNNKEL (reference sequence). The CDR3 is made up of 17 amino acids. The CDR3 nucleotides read TGTGCCAGCAGCCGCCTAGGTCAGCGGGGGGGCCTTGTTGAGCAGTTCTTC. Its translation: CASSRLGQRGGLVEQFF.